These 17 T cell receptor beta chains share one sample of origin, sequenced in a study of T cell responses to AZD1222 COVID-19 vaccine. Sequenced by immunoSEQ multiplex PCR; TCRdb stores in-frame clones only, minus some. In the table there are some 130,000 clones, 90% to 95% of which are singletons. Sequencing used peripheral blood, obtained 28 days after the second AZD1222 dose. Receptors were obtained from an adult who received the AZD1222 COVID-19 vaccine.

The V and J genes are TRBV3-1 (or the pseudogene TRBV3-2) and TRBJ2-3; TRBD2 might be the D (5 bases). Between the trimmed V and J ends, which lost 5 bases and 7 bases, there was a span of 16 bases. CDR1 is LGHDT, CDR2 YNNKEL, per germline (reference sequence). The CDR3 is 14 amino acids. This chain's CDR3 is CASSARTGLYTQYF. The CDR3 bases are TGTGCCAGCAGCGCCAGGACGGGATTATATACGCAGTATTTT.

The chain combines TRBV7-3 with TRBJ1-1; 8 positions match TRBD1. The V and J ends lost 5 bases and 3 bases, in that order; junction bases with no gene match: 2. The CDR3 is 13 amino acids. CDR1 SGHTA and CDR2 FQGTGA come from the germline V gene. The CDR3 sequence is CASSKDRDTEAFF. The CDR3 nucleotides are TGTGCCAGCAGCAAGGACAGGGACACTGAAGCTTTCTTT.

CDR3 residues: CASSVRLGSHEQYF. The CDR3 DNA reads as TGTGCCAGTAGTGTTCGGTTGGGGTCCCACGAGCAGTACTTC. This sequence joins TRBV19 and TRBJ2-7; D not certain. The ends were cut back, 5 bases at V and 5 bases at J, with 16 bases in the middle. Looked up from germline, CDR1 is LNHDA and CDR2 is SQIVND (reference sequence). This CDR3 spans 14 amino acids. Based on the CDR3 plus reference TRBV19 and TRBJ2-7, the full variable domain is DGGITQSPKYLFRKEGQNVTLSCEQNLNHDAMYWYRQDPGQGLRLIYYSQIVNDFQKGDIAEGYSVSREKKESFPLTVTSAQKNPTAFYLCASSVRLGSHEQYFGPGTRLTVT.

The chain joins TRBV28 to TRBJ2-1; the D is unclear. Germline lookup yields CDR1 MDHEN and CDR2 SYDVKM. The CDR3 spans 12 residues. V was trimmed by 10 bases and J by 2 bases, leaving 9 bases between them. Written as DNA, the CDR3 is TGTGCCACCGCCAACCCCTACAATGAGCAGTTCTTC. This translates into CATANPYNEQFF. Combining the CDR3 with reference TRBV28 and TRBJ2-1 gives the whole variable domain DVKVTQSSRYLVKRTGEKVFLECVQDMDHENMFWYRQDPGLGLRLIYFSYDVKMKEKGDIPEGYSVSREKKERFSLILESASTNQTSMYLCATANPYNEQFFGPGTRLTVL.

The chain joins TRBV7-2 to TRBJ2-2; TRBD2 might be the D (5 bases). V lost 2 bases and J lost 5, with 12 bases in between. Per germline, CDR1 SGHTA and CDR2 FQGNSA. The CDR3 spans 15 residues. DNA of the CDR3: TGTGCCAGCAGCTTAAAGAGGGCGTGGACCGGGGAGCTGTTTTTT. Residues: CASSLKRAWTGELFF.

The chain is built from TRBV2 and TRBJ2-1; no definite D call. This CDR3 has 12 residues. Per germline, CDR1 SNHLY and CDR2 FYNNEI. Trimming removed 6 bases from V and 6 bases from J, with 9 bases in between. DNA for the CDR3: TGTGCCAGCAGAGTGGACGGCAATGAGCAGTTCTTC. Its protein is CASRVDGNEQFF.

The chain links TRBV4-1 to TRBJ1-2; the D gene is possibly TRBD1 (6 bases). Germline CDR1 reads MGHRA; CDR2 reads YSYEKL. V shed 5 bases and J shed 3 bases, with 19 bases lying between them. The CDR3 contains 16 residues. CDR3 DNA: TGCGCCAGCAGCTTCTACAAGGGGGTAAGGGACTATGGCTACACCTTC. This encodes CASSFYKGVRDYGYTF.

The chain is built from TRBV29-1 and TRBJ1-2; D is perhaps TRBD1 (6 bases). CDR1 SQVTM and CDR2 ANQGSEA come from the germline V gene. V lost 7 bases, J lost 4 bases, and 13 bases lay in between. This CDR3 has 12 amino acids. The CDR3 DNA reads as TGCAGCGCTGAGGGGGACACCTATGGCTACACCTTC. It encodes CSAEGDTYGYTF.

This rearrangement joins TRBV7-9 to TRBJ1-2; D perhaps matches TRBD1 (6 bases). V lost 6 bases and J lost 4, with 12 bases in between. Germline-derived CDR1 and CDR2 are SEHNR and FQNEAQ (reference sequence). The CDR3 has 13 residues. The CDR3: CASSGGASYGYTF. Written as DNA, the CDR3 is TGTGCCAGCAGTGGGGGCGCTTCCTATGGCTACACCTTC.

This chain joins TRBV19 and TRBJ1-2; 9 nucleotides line up with TRBD1. Germline assignment: CDR1 LNHDA and CDR2 SQIVND (reference sequence). V was pared by 5 bases and J by 4 bases, with 5 bases of the junction left unmatched. The CDR3 runs to 14 residues. The CDR3 coding sequence is TGTGCCAGTAGTCCGGGACAGGGCCCCTATGGCTACACCTTC. It specifies CASSPGQGPYGYTF.

The chain uses TRBV6-6 and TRBJ1-1; 9 bases agree with TRBD1. The CDR3 contains 15 residues. The junction had 6 bases not matched to a gene; V was cut back by 4 bases and J by 3 bases. Germline CDR1 is MNHNY and CDR2 is SVGAGI (reference sequence). CDR3 protein: CASSSTGGADTEAFF. CDR3 sequence (DNA): TGTGCCAGCAGTTCCACAGGGGGCGCCGACACTGAAGCTTTCTTT.

DNA for the CDR3: TGTGCCAGCAGCCCTGACAGGGTTAAGGATGAAAAACTGTTTTTT. As protein: CASSPDRVKDEKLFF. The V gene is TRBV4-2, the J gene TRBJ1-4; 7 nucleotides agree with TRBD1. The CDR3 runs 15 residues. In germline, CDR1 is LGHNA, CDR2 YNFKEQ. J gave up 6 bases and V 4 bases, and 8 bases lay outside the gene matches.

Notes on this clone: Different DNA sequences within this sample yield the same CDR3. The gene calls are TRBV7-9 and TRBJ1-1; TRBD1 might be the D (5 bases). V lost 5 bases, J lost 6 bases, and 10 bases lay in between. CDR1 is SEHNR, CDR2 FQNEAQ, per germline (reference sequence). The CDR3 has 12 amino acids. The CDR3 DNA is TGTGCCAGCAGCCGGGGCGGGGCTGAAGCTTTCTTT. This sequence encodes CASSRGGAEAFF.

The chain couples TRBV10-1 to TRBJ2-3, with D perhaps matching TRBD2 (5 bases). Looked up from germline, CDR1 is WNHNN and CDR2 is SYGVQD (reference sequence). Trimming cost V 5 bases and J 0 bases, with 15 bases left between them. CDR3 length: 16 residues. The CDR3 loop reads CASSSDSCTSTDTQYF. The CDR3 nucleotides read TGCGCCAGCAGTTCGGACTCTTGCACTAGCACAGATACGCAGTATTTT.

V gene TRBV27 combines with J gene TRBJ1-6; a weak D match, TRBD1 (6 bases). V was clipped by 2 bases and J by 7 bases, with 18 bases between them. Germline CDR1 is MNHEY and CDR2 is SMNVEV (reference sequence). The CDR3 sequence is 17 residues long. The DNA for the CDR3 is TGTGCCAGCAGTTTAGAAACAGGGTTCTCTGGGAATTCACCCCTCCACTTT. It yields the protein CASSLETGFSGNSPLHF.

The gene calls are TRBV5-6 and TRBJ2-3; D gene uncertain. In germline, CDR1 is SGHDT, CDR2 YYEEEE. This CDR3 spans 13 amino acids. V was cut by 3 bases and J by 2 bases, with 7 bases left in between. The CDR3: CASSYAPTDTQYF. The CDR3 nucleotides read TGTGCCAGCAGCTACGCCCCCACAGATACGCAGTATTTT.

The chain combines TRBV29-1 with TRBJ2-1; no reliable D call. Germline CDR1 reads SQVTM; CDR2 reads ANQGSEA. The CDR3 contains 15 residues. The V end lost 3 bases, the J end lost 4 bases, and 16 bases lay between the germline ends. The CDR3 sequence: CSVEIPPPPYNEQFF. The CDR3 DNA reads TGCAGCGTTGAGATTCCCCCGCCACCTTACAATGAGCAGTTCTTC.